The entry below gives a single TCR beta chain sequence along with its context. Per the original methods: Junction-only sequences produced by ImmunoSEQ had no quality scores, so filtering differed. Sequenced by immunoSEQ multiplex PCR; TCRdb stores in-frame clones only, minus some. From that table come the V and J calls and clone size; the DNA was used to work out D and trimming. The sample records approximately 2,000,000 clones, roughly 90% being singletons. This entry belongs to a study of shared clonotypes between healthy human individuals. The specimen sequenced was naive CD4+ T cells from PBMCs. Subset of the sample: CD45RA+ positively selected. The TCR was taken from a man between 18 and 29 years old in good health. Some clones in this sample may be carry-over from other donors' samples.

The CDR3 spells CASSPGVRGRVTEAFF. Written as DNA, the CDR3 is TGTGCCAGCTCACCGGGAGTTAGGGGGCGCGTCACTGAAGCTTTCTTT. V and J are TRBV18 and TRBJ1-1, with TRBD1 matching 7 bases. CDR1 and CDR2 from the germline V gene are KGHSH and LQKENI. J gave up 4 bases and V 3 bases, and 11 bases lay outside the gene matches. The CDR3 totals 16 residues.